This entry is about one T cell receptor (beta chain). Its matching antigen is unknown. The CDR3 extends 3 residues past the end of the read, so its final part is completed from the germline J gene. V lost 7 bases, J lost 3 bases, and 9 bases lay in between. CDR1 is DFQATT and CDR2 is SNEGSKA in the germline V gene (reference sequence). The CDR3 is 12 amino acids. The data belong to a study of T cells in women clearing cervical HPV infection. Study details: Only a few women had HLA typing results available. Study-level findings and limits: Cases carried less TRBV6-7 than controls: roughly 0.11% versus 0.16%.

TCRdb's table, derived via immunoSEQ multiplex PCR, lists solely in-frame clones and lacks some. Across approximately 44,000 clones, the top ten clones capture 0.95% to 1.5% of the sample. The source material was blood buffy coat. The J gene is TRBJ2-2, the V gene TRBV20-1; D is perhaps TRBD2 (6 bases). The clonotype originates from a woman between 18 and 75 years old with a cervical HPV16 infection that either progressed to CIN3+ or cleared (not recorded which). The CDR3: CSVPGDTGELFF. The sequenced CDR3 bases are TGCAGTGTGCCGGGGGACACCGGGGAG.